Below are 4 T cell receptor beta chains sequenced from a single sample in a study of shared clonotypes between healthy human individuals. Here immunoSEQ multiplex PCR was the method, and the copy in TCRdb shows in-frame clones only, minus some. In the table there are about 2.3 million clones, roughly 92% of which are singletons. Source material: naive CD4+ T cells from PBMCs. Subset in this sample: CD45RA+ positively selected. The receptors come from a man aged 18 to 35 in good health. Some clones in this sample may be carry-over from other donors' samples.

The chain employs TRBV7-9 and TRBJ2-5; D unclear. The germline V and J ends were trimmed by 0 bases and 5 bases, with 10 bases remaining between them. Looked up from germline, CDR1 is SEHNR and CDR2 is FQNEAQ (reference sequence). This CDR3 comprises 14 residues. CDR3 protein: CASSLAAATETQYF. The CDR3 DNA follows: TGTGCCAGCAGCTTAGCGGCAGCGACGGAGACCCAGTACTTC.

This clone has only one observation. V gene TRBV27 combines with J gene TRBJ1-5; 8 nucleotides line up with TRBD1. Germline loops: CDR1 MNHEY, CDR2 SMNVEV (reference sequence). Trimming cost V 2 bases and J 3 bases; bases outside gene matches: 12. The length of the CDR3 is 18 residues. The CDR3 bases are TGTGCCAGCAGTTTAGGTTCAGGGGGCGCAACTCCCAATCAGCCCCAGCATTTT. This encodes CASSLGSGGATPNQPQHF.

This clone has just one count. This rearrangement joins TRBV7-9 to TRBJ1-2; a weak D match, TRBD1 (5 bases). CDR3 length: 17 residues. V gave up 0 bases and J gave up 9 bases, with 23 bases separating them. Looked up from germline, CDR1 is SEHNR and CDR2 is FQNEAQ (reference sequence). CDR3 residues: CASSLAPQGAIDMSYTF. CDR3 sequence (DNA): TGTGCCAGCAGCTTAGCGCCCCAGGGCGCAATAGATATGAGCTACACCTTC.

The gene calls are TRBV19 and TRBJ2-7, with 8 bases fitting TRBD2. Germline values: CDR1 LNHDA, CDR2 SQIVND (reference sequence). CDR3 length: 18 amino acids. The J segment lost 0 bases and the V segment lost 3 bases, leaving 13 bases of the junction unmatched. DNA of the CDR3: TGTGCCAGTAGTATGTACCCTAGCGGGCGGGGTAGCTCCTACGAGCAGTACTTC. As protein: CASSMYPSGRGSSYEQYF.